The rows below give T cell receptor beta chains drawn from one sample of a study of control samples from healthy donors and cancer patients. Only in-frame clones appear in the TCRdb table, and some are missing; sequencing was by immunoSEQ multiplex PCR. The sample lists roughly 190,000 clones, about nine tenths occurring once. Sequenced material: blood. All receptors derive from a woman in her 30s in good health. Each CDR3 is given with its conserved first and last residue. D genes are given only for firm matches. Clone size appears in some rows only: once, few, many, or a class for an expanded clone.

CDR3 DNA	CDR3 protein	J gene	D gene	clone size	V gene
TGCAGCGTGAGGACAGGGGATGAAAAACTGTTTTTT	CSVRTGDEKLFF	TRBJ1-4	TRBD1	.	TRBV29-1
TGTGCCAGCAGTGAGAGTTCCGGAAACACCATATATTTT	CASSESSGNTIYF	TRBJ1-3	.	.	TRBV6-1
TGTGCCACCAGGCATACTAGCGAGAGCTCCTACGAGCAGTACTTC	CATRHTSESSYEQYF	TRBJ2-7	TRBD2	few	TRBV24-1
TGTGCCAGCAGCTTAGCGGTCGGGGGGCCGAACACTGAAGCTTTCTTT	CASSLAVGGPNTEAFF	TRBJ1-1	.	.	TRBV7-9
TGTGCCAGCAGCTTCCGCGGGGGGGCCTACAATGAGCAGTTCTTC	CASSFRGGAYNEQFF	TRBJ2-1	TRBD2	.	TRBV5-4
TGTGCCAGCAGTTTCCGGTCCAGCACAGATACGCAGTATTTT	CASSFRSSTDTQYF	TRBJ2-3	.	.	TRBV28
TGTGCCAGCAGCTACGGACAGGGAAGGTCACCCCTCCACTTT	CASSYGQGRSPLHF	TRBJ1-6	TRBD1	.	TRBV6-5
TGTGCCAGCTCAACCGGACTAGCGGGAGGAGAGACCCAGTACTTC	CASSTGLAGGETQYF	TRBJ2-5	TRBD2	.	TRBV18
TGTGCCAGCAGTCCCCTAGCCACAGATACGCAGTATTTT	CASSPLATDTQYF	TRBJ2-3	.	.	TRBV12-3/TRBV12-4
TGTGCCAGCAGCCCCCAACTAGCGAGCTCCTACGAGCAGTACTTC	CASSPQLASSYEQYF	TRBJ2-7	TRBD2	.	TRBV6-4
TGTGCCAGCACCCCCGAAAGGGGGAACTATGGCTACACCTTC	CASTPERGNYGYTF	TRBJ1-2	.	.	TRBV6-5
TGCAGCGCCGGGACAGGGTACTACGAGCAGTACTTC	CSAGTGYYEQYF	TRBJ2-7	TRBD1	.	TRBV29-1
TGTGCTAGTGGTTTTTTGGGTTCACCCCTCCACTTT	CASGFLGSPLHF	TRBJ1-6	.	.	TRBV12-5
TGTGCCAGCAGGCCCGGGACGGAAGAGACCCAGTACTTC	CASRPGTEETQYF	TRBJ2-5	.	.	TRBV5-4
TGCGCCAGCAGCCATACAGGTAGCAATCAGCCCCAGCATTTT	CASSHTGSNQPQHF	TRBJ1-5	.	few	TRBV4-1
TGTGCCAGCAGCAAACAACCCGGGACAGGAGCCTACGAGCAGTACTTC	CASSKQPGTGAYEQYF	TRBJ2-7	TRBD1	.	TRBV7-8
TGTGCCTGGAACCGGGACAGGGGAGGCTACACCTTC	CAWNRDRGGYTF	TRBJ1-2	TRBD1	.	TRBV30
TGTGCCAGCAGTTACCCGGGACAGGGGGCGCGCGAGCAGTACTTC	CASSYPGQGAREQYF	TRBJ2-7	TRBD1	.	TRBV6-6
TGTGCCAGTAGTCCTTGGACAGGGCCCCTGTATGGCTACACCTTC	CASSPWTGPLYGYTF	TRBJ1-2	TRBD1	.	TRBV19
TGTGCCAGCAGCTTGGGCACAGGGGTCCTCACCGGGGAGCTGTTTTTT	CASSLGTGVLTGELFF	TRBJ2-2	TRBD1	.	TRBV5-6
TGTGCCAGCTCAACTGGGACTAGCACAGATACGCAGTATTTT	CASSTGTSTDTQYF	TRBJ2-3	.	.	TRBV18
TGTGCCAGCAGTTCCCCGACAGGGGCCGGGAACACTGAAGCTTTCTTT	CASSSPTGAGNTEAFF	TRBJ1-1	TRBD1	.	TRBV6-2/TRBV6-3
TGTGCCAGTAGGACAGGGGGCAATCAGCCCCAGCATTTT	CASRTGGNQPQHF	TRBJ1-5	TRBD1	.	TRBV19
TGCAGTGCTAGTGGGGACAGTCTCTCTGGAAACACCATATATTTT	CSASGDSLSGNTIYF	TRBJ1-3	TRBD1	.	TRBV20-1
TGTGCCAGCAGCTTTACTAGACTCGACACCGGGGAGCTGTTTTTT	CASSFTRLDTGELFF	TRBJ2-2	.	.	TRBV5-5
TGTGCCAGTAGTAGGGCAACTAATGAAAAACTGTTTTTT	CASSRATNEKLFF	TRBJ1-4	.	.	TRBV19
TGTGCCAGCAGATCCACCGGGACAGGGCCCTACGAGCAGTACTTC	CASRSTGTGPYEQYF	TRBJ2-7	TRBD1	.	TRBV6-5
TGTGCCAGCATTGAAGACAGGGCTCCCTACGAGCAGTACTTC	CASIEDRAPYEQYF	TRBJ2-7	TRBD1	once	TRBV6-1
TGTGCCAGCAGTGCCGTACTAGCGGGAAGCACAGATACGCAGTATTTT	CASSAVLAGSTDTQYF	TRBJ2-3	TRBD2	.	TRBV2
TGTGCCAGCAGTAACGGACAAGTGAACACTGAAGCTTTCTTT	CASSNGQVNTEAFF	TRBJ1-1	.	.	TRBV6-6
TGTGCCAGCAGTTTAGGAGAGACCCAGTACTTC	CASSLGETQYF	TRBJ2-5	.	few	TRBV12-3/TRBV12-4
TGTGCCAGCAGCTTAGACCCAGGGGGCCCCACTGAAGCTTTCTTT	CASSLDPGGPTEAFF	TRBJ1-1	TRBD1	.	TRBV11-2
TGCGCCAGCCTCCGGAGCTCCTACGAGCAGTACTTC	CASLRSSYEQYF	TRBJ2-7	.	once	TRBV5-1
TGTGCCACCAGCAGAGATCAGGGTCAGCCCCAGCATTTT	CATSRDQGQPQHF	TRBJ1-5	.	.	TRBV15
TGTGCTAGCAGCTCGGGACTAGCCAAAAACATTCAGTACTTC	CASSSGLAKNIQYF	TRBJ2-4	.	.	TRBV7-7
TGTGCCAGCAGCTTTAGCGGGGGGCTCGAGACCCAGTACTTC	CASSFSGGLETQYF	TRBJ2-5	TRBD2	.	TRBV11-2
TGTGCCAGCAGCGTAGCCGGGACTAGCGGGAGCAATGAGCAGTTCTTC	CASSVAGTSGSNEQFF	TRBJ2-1	TRBD2	.	TRBV9
TGCGCCAGCAGCCGATATGGGGATGGAACTGAAGCTTTCTTT	CASSRYGDGTEAFF	TRBJ1-1	.	once	TRBV4-3
TGTGCCAAATCCGGGCCCTCCTACGAGCAGTACTTC	CAKSGPSYEQYF	TRBJ2-7	.	once	TRBV19
TGTGCCAGCAGTCGGACAGGTGCCTACGAGCAGTACTTC	CASSRTGAYEQYF	TRBJ2-7	TRBD1	.	TRBV27